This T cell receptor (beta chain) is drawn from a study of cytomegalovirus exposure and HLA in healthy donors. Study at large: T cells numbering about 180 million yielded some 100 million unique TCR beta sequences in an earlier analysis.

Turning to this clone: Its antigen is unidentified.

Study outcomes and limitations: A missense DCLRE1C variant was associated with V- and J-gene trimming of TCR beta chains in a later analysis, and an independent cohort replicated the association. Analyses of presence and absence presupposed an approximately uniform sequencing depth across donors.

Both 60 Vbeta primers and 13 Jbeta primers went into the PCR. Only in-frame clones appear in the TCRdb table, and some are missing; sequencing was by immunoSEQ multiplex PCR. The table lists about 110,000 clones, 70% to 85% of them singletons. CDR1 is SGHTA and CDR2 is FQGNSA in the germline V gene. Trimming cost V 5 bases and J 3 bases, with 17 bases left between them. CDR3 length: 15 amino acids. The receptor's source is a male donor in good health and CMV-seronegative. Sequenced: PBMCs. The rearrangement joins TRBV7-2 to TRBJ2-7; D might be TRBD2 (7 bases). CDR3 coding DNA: TGTGCCAGCAGCCGACGAGGGGGGGCAGGCTACGAGCAGTACTTC. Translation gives CASSRRGGAGYEQYF.